The 14 T cell receptor beta chains in this list originate from one sample, sequenced in a study of blood T cell repertoires in COVID-19. Generated by immunoSEQ multiplex PCR, the TCRdb table keeps only in-frame clones and is missing some. The data contain 170,000 or so clones, 87% of them seen just once; the ten biggest clones take up approximately 12%. The sample taken for sequencing was peripheral blood. The receptors derive from a woman aged 70-85 years with COVID-19, enrolled during active disease.

The chain combines TRBV5-1 with TRBJ1-3; D gene ambiguous. The CDR3 extends over 18 amino acids. With 0 bases removed from V and 0 bases from J, the gap between germline ends came to 16 bases. Germline values: CDR1 SGHRS, CDR2 YFSETQ. CDR3 amino acids: CASSLDGRSRYSGNTIYF. DNA for the CDR3: TGCGCCAGCAGCTTGGATGGCAGGTCCCGCTACTCTGGAAACACCATATATTTT.

About this clone itself: In the same sample, other DNA sequences code for this CDR3. The chain combines TRBV10-3 with TRBJ1-2, with TRBD1 identical over 8 bases. The CDR3 runs 14 residues. The trim removed 6 bases at V and 1 base at J, leaving 4 bases unmatched. Germline V gene sequence: CDR1 ENHRY, CDR2 SYGVKD. CDR3 coding DNA: TGTGCCATCAGCCCAGGACAGGGTAACTATGGCTACACCTTC. Its translation: CAISPGQGNYGYTF.

This chain uses TRBV30 with TRBJ2-3; no clear D gene. Per the germline V gene, CDR1 is GTSNPN and CDR2 is SVGIG (reference sequence). The CDR3 loop spans 11 amino acids. The V gene lost 7 bases and the J gene lost 5 bases, with 10 bases spanning the gap. As DNA, the CDR3 is TGTGCCTCTTCGCACGGAGATACGCAGTATTTT. This gives the protein CASSHGDTQYF.

The gene calls are TRBV30 and TRBJ2-7; TRBD2 matches 15 bases. V shed 1 base and J 6 bases; nucleotides not matched to a gene: 7. The CDR3 is made up of 16 amino acids. Germline V gives CDR1 GTSNPN, CDR2 SVGIG (reference sequence). CDR3 sequence (DNA): TGTGCCTGGAGTGAAGCCGGACTAGCGGGGGGGGGCGAGCAGTACTTC. Translation gives CAWSEAGLAGGGEQYF.

The V gene is TRBV30, the J gene TRBJ2-2; D gene unclear. Germline-derived CDR1 and CDR2 are GTSNPN and SVGIG (reference sequence). The CDR3 covers 15 residues. Trimming removed 0 bases from V and 6 bases from J, with 14 bases in between. The CDR3 is CAWSVPSTIAGELFF. The CDR3, as DNA: TGTGCCTGGAGTGTACCTAGTACTATCGCCGGGGAGCTGTTTTTT.

The rearrangement uses TRBV4-1 and TRBJ1-5; D call uncertain. The V gene's germline CDR1 is MGHRA and CDR2 YSYEKL. V was clipped by 4 bases and J by 6 bases, with 13 bases between them. The CDR3 is 14 amino acids. The CDR3 protein is CASSPLGRAQPQHF. The CDR3 DNA reads as TGCGCCAGCAGCCCCCTAGGGAGGGCTCAGCCCCAGCATTTT.

Only one count was recorded for this clone. This chain uses TRBV28 with TRBJ1-2; D is uncertain. V lost 1 base, J lost 3 bases, and 9 bases lay in between. The CDR3 covers 14 residues. CDR1 is MDHEN, CDR2 SYDVKM, per germline. The chain's CDR3 is CASSLLEGHYGYTF. The CDR3 bases are TGTGCCAGCAGTTTATTGGAGGGCCACTATGGCTACACCTTC.

V is TRBV11-2 and J is TRBJ2-4; 8 bases are shared with TRBD2. V lost 3 bases to trimming and J lost 6 bases; unmatched junction nucleotides: 4. The germline CDR1 and CDR2 sequences are SGHAT and FQNNGV. CDR3 length equals 14 residues. CDR3 loop: CASSFRGRSNIQYF. For the CDR3, the DNA is TGTGCCAGCAGCTTTCGCGGGAGGTCAAACATTCAGTACTTC.

J is TRBJ2-2 and V is TRBV19; the D gene is possibly TRBD2 (6 bases). Germline V gives CDR1 LNHDA, CDR2 SQIVND (reference sequence). The ends were cut back, 6 bases at V and 4 bases at J, with 12 bases in the middle. The CDR3 length is 14 residues. The CDR3 loop reads CASSGRTSTGELFF. The CDR3 DNA reads TGTGCCAGTAGCGGGAGAACGAGCACCGGGGAGCTGTTTTTT. Drawing the rest from reference TRBV19 and TRBJ2-2, the complete variable domain is DGGITQSPKYLFRKEGQNVTLSCEQNLNHDAMYWYRQDPGQGLRLIYYSQIVNDFQKGDIAEGYSVSREKKESFPLTVTSAQKNPTAFYLCASSGRTSTGELFFGEGSRLTVL.

The chain couples TRBV11-3 to TRBJ2-2, with 7 bases fitting TRBD1. This CDR3 region has 13 residues. J was trimmed by 6 bases and V by 6 bases; bases with no gene match: 4. The germline CDR1 and CDR2 sequences are SGHNT and YENEEA. The CDR3 reads CASSNRGPGELFF. The CDR3 coding sequence is TGTGCCAGCAGTAACAGGGGTCCCGGGGAGCTGTTTTTT.

The gene calls are TRBV6-2 or TRBV6-3 and TRBJ1-1; perhaps TRBD1 as D (6 bases). The germline CDR1 and CDR2 sequences are MNHEY and SVGEGT. V lost 6 bases, J lost 0 bases, and 14 bases lay in between. The CDR3 covers 15 residues. The CDR3 nucleotides are TGTGCCAGCAGCTCAGACGACAGGATGAACACTGAAGCTTTCTTT. Translation: CASSSDDRMNTEAFF.

In this sample, this clone turned up a few times. The rearrangement links TRBV28 to TRBJ2-2; TRBD2 aligns across 15 bases. This CDR3 is built from 17 residues. Germline loops: CDR1 MDHEN, CDR2 SYDVKM. The J segment lost 5 bases and the V segment lost 4 bases, leaving 5 bases of the junction unmatched. CDR3 residues: CASSSPGLAGGTGELFF. The DNA for the CDR3 is TGTGCCAGCAGTTCCCCGGGACTAGCGGGAGGAACCGGGGAGCTGTTTTTT.

J is TRBJ2-7 and V is TRBV7-9, with 11 bases that match TRBD1. The V segment lost 3 bases and the J segment 4 bases; nucleotides outside the gene matches: 2. Germline CDR1 reads SEHNR; CDR2 reads FQNEAQ (reference sequence). The CDR3 spans 14 residues. The CDR3 sequence is CASSLGQGGYEQYF. CDR3 coding DNA: TGTGCCAGCAGCTTGGGACAGGGGGGATACGAGCAGTACTTC.

V usage is TRBV11-3 and J usage is TRBJ1-4; no reliable D call. Per the germline V gene, CDR1 is SGHNT and CDR2 is YENEEA. The CDR3 length is 15 residues. V lost 3 bases and J lost 2, with 10 bases in between. The CDR3 nucleotides are TGTGCCAGCAGCTTCGGTGGCAGGACTAATGAAAAACTGTTTTTT. Translating it yields CASSFGGRTNEKLFF.